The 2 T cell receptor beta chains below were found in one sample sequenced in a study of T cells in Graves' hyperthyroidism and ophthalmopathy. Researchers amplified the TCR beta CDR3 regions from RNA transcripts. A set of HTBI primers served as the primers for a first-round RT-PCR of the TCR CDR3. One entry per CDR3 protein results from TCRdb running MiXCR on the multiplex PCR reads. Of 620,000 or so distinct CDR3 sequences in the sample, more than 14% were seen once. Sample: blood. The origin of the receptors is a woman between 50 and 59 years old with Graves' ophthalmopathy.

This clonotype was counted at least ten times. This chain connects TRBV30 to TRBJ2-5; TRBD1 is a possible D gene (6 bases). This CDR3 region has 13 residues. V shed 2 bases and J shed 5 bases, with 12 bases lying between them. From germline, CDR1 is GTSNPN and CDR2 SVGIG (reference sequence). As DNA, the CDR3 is TGTGCCTGGAGTACCCGGGACACCGAGACCCAGTACTTC. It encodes CAWSTRDTETQYF.

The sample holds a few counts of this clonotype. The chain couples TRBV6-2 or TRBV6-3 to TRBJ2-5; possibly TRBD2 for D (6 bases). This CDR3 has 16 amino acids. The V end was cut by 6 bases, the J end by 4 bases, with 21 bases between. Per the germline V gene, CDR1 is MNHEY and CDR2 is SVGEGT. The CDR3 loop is CASSLNLALAVETQYF. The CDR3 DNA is TGTGCCAGCAGCCTAAATCTAGCGTTAGCGGTAGAGACCCAGTACTTC.